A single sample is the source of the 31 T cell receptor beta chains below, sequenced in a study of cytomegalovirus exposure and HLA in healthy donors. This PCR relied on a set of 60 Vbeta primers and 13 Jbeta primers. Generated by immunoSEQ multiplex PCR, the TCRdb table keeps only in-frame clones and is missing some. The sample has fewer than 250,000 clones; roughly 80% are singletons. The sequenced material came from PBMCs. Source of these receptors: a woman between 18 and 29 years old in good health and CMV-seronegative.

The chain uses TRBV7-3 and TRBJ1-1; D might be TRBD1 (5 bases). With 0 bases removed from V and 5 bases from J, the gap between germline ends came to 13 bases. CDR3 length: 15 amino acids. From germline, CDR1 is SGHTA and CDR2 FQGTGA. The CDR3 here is CASSLTTVGGTEAFF. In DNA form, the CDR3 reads TGTGCCAGCAGCTTAACGACAGTTGGGGGGACTGAAGCTTTCTTT.

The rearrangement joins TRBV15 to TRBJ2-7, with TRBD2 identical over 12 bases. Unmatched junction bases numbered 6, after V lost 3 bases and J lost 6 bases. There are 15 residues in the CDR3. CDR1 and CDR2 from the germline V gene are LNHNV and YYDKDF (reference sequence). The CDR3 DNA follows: TGTGCCACCAGCAGCTCCGGGACTAGCGGGTCCGAGCAGTACTTC. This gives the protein CATSSSGTSGSEQYF.

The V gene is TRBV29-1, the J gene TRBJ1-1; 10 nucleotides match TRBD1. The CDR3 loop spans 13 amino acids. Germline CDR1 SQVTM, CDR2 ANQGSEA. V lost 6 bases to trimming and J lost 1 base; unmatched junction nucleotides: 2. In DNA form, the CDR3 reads TGCAGCGTGGGACAGGGGAGGAACACTGAAGCTTTCTTT. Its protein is CSVGQGRNTEAFF.

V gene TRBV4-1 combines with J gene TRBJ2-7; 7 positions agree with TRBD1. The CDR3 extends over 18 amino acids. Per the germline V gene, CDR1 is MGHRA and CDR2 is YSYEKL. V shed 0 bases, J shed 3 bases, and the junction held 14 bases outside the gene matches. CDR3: CASSQDRVTGISHYEQYF. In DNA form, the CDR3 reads TGCGCCAGCAGCCAAGATCGGGTGACAGGGATTTCCCACTACGAGCAGTACTTC.

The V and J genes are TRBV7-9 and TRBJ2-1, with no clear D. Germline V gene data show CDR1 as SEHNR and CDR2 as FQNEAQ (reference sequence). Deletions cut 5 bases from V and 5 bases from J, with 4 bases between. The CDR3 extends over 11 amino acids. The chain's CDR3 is CASSINNEQFF. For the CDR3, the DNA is TGTGCCAGCAGCATCAACAATGAGCAGTTCTTC.

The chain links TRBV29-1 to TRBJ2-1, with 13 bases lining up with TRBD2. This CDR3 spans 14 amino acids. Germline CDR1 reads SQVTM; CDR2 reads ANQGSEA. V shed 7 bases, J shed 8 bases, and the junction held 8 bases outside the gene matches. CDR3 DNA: TGCAGCGGAACCACTAGCGGGGGGGCTTATGAGCAGTTCTTC. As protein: CSGTTSGGAYEQFF.

The DNA of the CDR3 is TGTGCCAGTAGTGTCGGACAGGCGAACACTGAAGCTTTCTTT. This encodes CASSVGQANTEAFF. The V call is TRBV19, the J call TRBJ1-1; 7 bases agree with TRBD1. The CDR3 has 14 amino acids. In germline, CDR1 is LNHDA, CDR2 SQIVND (reference sequence). The V gene end was trimmed by 5 bases and the J gene end by 1 base; junction bases not matched to a gene: 4.

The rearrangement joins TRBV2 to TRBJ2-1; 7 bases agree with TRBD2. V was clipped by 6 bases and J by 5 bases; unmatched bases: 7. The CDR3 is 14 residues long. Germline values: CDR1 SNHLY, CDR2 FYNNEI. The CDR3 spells CASRAGTMDNEQFF. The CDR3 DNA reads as TGTGCCAGCAGGGCCGGGACTATGGACAATGAGCAGTTCTTC.

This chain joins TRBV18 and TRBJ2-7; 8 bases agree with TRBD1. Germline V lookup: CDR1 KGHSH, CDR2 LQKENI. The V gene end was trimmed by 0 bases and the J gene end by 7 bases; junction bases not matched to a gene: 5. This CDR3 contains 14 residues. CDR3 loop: CASSPPQGAGEQYF. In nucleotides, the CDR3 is TGTGCCAGCTCACCACCCCAGGGGGCTGGGGAGCAGTACTTC.

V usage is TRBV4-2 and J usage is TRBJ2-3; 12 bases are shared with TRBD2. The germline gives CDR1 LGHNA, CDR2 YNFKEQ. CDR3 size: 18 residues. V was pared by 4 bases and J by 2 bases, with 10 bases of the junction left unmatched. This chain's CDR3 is CASSRGTLAGGPTDTQYF. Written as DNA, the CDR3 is TGTGCCAGCAGCCGAGGCACCCTAGCGGGAGGGCCCACAGATACGCAGTATTTT.

CDR3 sequence: CASSPITGMDYEQYF. The CDR3 DNA is TGTGCCAGCAGCCCTATTACAGGGATGGACTACGAGCAGTACTTC. The chain joins TRBV7-8 to TRBJ2-7, with D possibly TRBD1 on 6 matching bases. The CDR3 extends over 15 amino acids. Germline CDR1 SGHVS, CDR2 FQNEAQ. Trimming took 5 bases from V and 3 from J, leaving 17 bases between them.

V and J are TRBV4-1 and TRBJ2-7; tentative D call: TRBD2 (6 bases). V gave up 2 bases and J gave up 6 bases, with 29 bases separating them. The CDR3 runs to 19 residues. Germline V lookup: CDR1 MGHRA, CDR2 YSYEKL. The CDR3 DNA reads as TGCGCCAGCAGCCAACCTGGGGGAGTGGTAGCGGAGCCCCTTAGCGAGCAGTACTTC. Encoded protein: CASSQPGGVVAEPLSEQYF.

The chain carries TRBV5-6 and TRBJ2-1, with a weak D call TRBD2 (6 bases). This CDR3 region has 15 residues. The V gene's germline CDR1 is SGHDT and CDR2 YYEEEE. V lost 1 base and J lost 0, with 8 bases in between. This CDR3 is CASSLTSSSYNEQFF. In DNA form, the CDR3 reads TGTGCCAGCAGCTTGACTAGCAGCTCCTACAATGAGCAGTTCTTC.

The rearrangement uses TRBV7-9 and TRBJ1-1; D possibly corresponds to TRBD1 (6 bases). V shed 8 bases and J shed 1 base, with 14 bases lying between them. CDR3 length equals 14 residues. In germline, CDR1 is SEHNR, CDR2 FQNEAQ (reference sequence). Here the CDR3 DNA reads TGTGCCAGCGGGACCGGACAGCCGAACACTGAAGCTTTCTTT. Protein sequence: CASGTGQPNTEAFF.

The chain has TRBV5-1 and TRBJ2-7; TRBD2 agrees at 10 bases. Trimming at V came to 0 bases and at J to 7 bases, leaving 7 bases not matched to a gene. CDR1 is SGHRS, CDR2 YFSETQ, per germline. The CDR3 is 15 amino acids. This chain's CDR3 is CASSLGLAGAGEQYF. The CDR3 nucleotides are TGCGCCAGCAGCTTGGGGCTAGCGGGAGCGGGAGAGCAGTACTTC.

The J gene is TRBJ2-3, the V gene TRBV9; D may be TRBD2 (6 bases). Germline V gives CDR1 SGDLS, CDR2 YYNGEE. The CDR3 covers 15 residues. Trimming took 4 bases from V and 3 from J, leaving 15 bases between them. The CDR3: CASSPAGQLTDTQYF. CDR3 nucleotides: TGTGCCAGCAGCCCGGCGGGGCAACTAACAGATACGCAGTATTTT.

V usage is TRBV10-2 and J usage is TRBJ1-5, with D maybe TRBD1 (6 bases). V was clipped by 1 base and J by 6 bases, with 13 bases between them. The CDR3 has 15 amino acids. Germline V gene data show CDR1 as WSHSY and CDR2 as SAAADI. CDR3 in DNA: TGCGCCAGCAGTGAGTTCGGAACAGGGTCTCAGCCCCAGCATTTT. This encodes CASSEFGTGSQPQHF.

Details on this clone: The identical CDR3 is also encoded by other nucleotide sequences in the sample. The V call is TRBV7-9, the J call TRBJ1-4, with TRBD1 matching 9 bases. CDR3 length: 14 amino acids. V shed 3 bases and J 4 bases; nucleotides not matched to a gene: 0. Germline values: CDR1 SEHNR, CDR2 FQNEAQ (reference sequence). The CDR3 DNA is TGTGCCAGCAGCTTGGGACAGGGTAATGAAAAACTGTTTTTT. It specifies CASSLGQGNEKLFF.

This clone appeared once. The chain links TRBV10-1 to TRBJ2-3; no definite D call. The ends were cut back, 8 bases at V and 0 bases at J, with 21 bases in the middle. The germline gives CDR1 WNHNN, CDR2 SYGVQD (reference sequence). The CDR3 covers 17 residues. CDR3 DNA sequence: TGCGCCAGCCCCAATCAGCCAGCGATCGTGAGCACAGATACGCAGTATTTT. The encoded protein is CASPNQPAIVSTDTQYF.

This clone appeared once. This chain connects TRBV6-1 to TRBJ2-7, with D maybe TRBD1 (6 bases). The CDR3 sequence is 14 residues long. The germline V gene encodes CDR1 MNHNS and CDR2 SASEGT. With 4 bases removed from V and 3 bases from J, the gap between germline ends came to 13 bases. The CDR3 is CASSVQGTLYEQYF. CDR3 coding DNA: TGTGCCAGCAGTGTTCAGGGGACCCTCTACGAGCAGTACTTC.

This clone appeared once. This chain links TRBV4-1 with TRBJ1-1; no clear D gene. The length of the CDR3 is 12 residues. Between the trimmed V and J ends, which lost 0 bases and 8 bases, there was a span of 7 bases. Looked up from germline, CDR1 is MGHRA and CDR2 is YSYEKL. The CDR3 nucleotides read TGCGCCAGCAGCCAAGAAGTCGGGGAAGCTTTCTTT. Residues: CASSQEVGEAFF.

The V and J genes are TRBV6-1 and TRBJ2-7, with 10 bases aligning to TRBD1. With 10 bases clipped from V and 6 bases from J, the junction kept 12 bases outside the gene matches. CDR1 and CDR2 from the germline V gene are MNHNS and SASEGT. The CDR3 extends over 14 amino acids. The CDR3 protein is CATLAEGTGVEQYF. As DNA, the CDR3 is TGTGCCACCCTGGCGGAGGGGACAGGGGTCGAGCAGTACTTC.

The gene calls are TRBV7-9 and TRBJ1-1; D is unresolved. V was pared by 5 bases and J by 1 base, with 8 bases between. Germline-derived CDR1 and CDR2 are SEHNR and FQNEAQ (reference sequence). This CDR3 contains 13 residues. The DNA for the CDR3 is TGTGCCAGCAGCCCCAACAAGAACACTGAAGCTTTCTTT. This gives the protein CASSPNKNTEAFF.

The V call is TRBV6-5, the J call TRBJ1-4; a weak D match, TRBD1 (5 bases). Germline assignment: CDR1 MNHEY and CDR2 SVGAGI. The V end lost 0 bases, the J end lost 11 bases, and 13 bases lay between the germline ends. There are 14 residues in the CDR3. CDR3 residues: CASSYSAGVRKLFF. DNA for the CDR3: TGTGCCAGCAGTTACTCGGCGGGGGTAAGGAAACTGTTTTTT.

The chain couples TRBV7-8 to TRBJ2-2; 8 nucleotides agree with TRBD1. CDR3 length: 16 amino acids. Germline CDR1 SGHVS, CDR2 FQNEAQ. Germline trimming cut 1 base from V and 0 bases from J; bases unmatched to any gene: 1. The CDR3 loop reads CASSLVTGANTGELFF. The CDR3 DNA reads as TGTGCCAGCAGCTTAGTGACAGGGGCGAACACCGGGGAGCTGTTTTTT.

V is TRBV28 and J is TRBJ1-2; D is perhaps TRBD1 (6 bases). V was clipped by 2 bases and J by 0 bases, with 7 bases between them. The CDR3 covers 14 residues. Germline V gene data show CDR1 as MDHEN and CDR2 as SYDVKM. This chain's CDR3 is CASSLAGANYGYTF. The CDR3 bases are TGTGCCAGCAGTTTAGCAGGGGCTAACTATGGCTACACCTTC.

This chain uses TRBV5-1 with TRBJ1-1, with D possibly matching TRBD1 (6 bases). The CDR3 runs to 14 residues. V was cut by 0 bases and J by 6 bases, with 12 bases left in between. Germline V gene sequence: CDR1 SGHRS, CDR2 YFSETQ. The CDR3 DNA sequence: TGCGCCAGCAGCTTGGAAACAGGGAAGGCTGAAGCTTTCTTT. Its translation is CASSLETGKAEAFF.

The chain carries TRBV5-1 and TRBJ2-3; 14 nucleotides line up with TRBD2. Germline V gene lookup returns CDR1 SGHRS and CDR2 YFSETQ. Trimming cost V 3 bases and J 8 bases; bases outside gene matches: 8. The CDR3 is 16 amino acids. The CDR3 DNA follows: TGCGCCAGCAGCTGGACCGGGACTAGCGGGAGAGGTACGCAGTATTTT. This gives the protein CASSWTGTSGRGTQYF.

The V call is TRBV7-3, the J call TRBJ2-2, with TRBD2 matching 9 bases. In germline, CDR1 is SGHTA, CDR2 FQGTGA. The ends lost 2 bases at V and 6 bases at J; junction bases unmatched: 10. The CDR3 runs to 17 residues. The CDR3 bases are TGTGCCAGCAGCTTATTCTCTAGCGGGACTTATGCCGGGGAGCTGTTTTTT. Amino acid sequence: CASSLFSSGTYAGELFF.

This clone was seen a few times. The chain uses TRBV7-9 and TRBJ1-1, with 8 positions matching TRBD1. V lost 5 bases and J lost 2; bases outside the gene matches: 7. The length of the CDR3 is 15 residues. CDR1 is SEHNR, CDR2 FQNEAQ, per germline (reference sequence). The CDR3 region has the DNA TGTGCCAGCAGCGCAGGGACAGGTGCCAACACTGAAGCTTTCTTT. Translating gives CASSAGTGANTEAFF.

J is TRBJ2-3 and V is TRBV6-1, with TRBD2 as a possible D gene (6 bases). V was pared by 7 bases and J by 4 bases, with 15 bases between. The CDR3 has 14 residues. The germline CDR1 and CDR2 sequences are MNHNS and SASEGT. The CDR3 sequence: CASNRLELADTQYF. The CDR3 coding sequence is TGTGCCAGCAACAGACTAGAATTAGCAGATACGCAGTATTTT.